Detailed here is one T cell receptor beta chain. In this sample, this clonotype turned up many times. Its target antigen remains unknown. The input lacks base qualities; no much larger clone sits a single base away. PBMCs were isolated by Ficoll-Paque density gradient centrifugation. These data are taken from a study of T-cell memory formation after mild COVID-19 (dated by TCRdb to about 2021). For context, the study as a whole: TCR sequence clusters from the two donors were largely donor specific. Longitudinal TCRalpha and TCRbeta repertoire sequencing tracked T-cell clones expanding and contracting after mild COVID-19 in two donors. Two young, previously healthy adult volunteers, one female and one male, were included in the cohort. The study at large found these results: The study included only a couple of mild cases, and larger cohorts that include severe cases with pre-infection samples were judged to be necessary. The detection of some responding clones in pre-infection memory suggests that pre-existing cross-reactive memory T cells joined the SARS-CoV-2 response. Contracting CD4+ clones appeared mostly in the CM and EM memory subsets, whereas CD8+ clones were enriched in EMRA. Clones contracting from day 15 to 85 had balanced CD4/CD8 phenotypes, while a second wave expanding from day 15 to 37 was biased towards CD4+. SARS-CoV-2 specificity was not confirmed for the second-wave clones peaking on day 37.

The CDR3 measures 15 amino acids from cysteine to phenylalanine. Only the CDR3 part of the read is kept: 45 bases, read in frame from the first base. The germline V gene encodes CDR1 SGHRS and CDR2 YFSETQ. Trimming takes 4 bases from V and 0 bases from J, and the germline ends sit 13 bases apart. Instrument on record: Illumina NovaSeq 6000. cDNA libraries for TCRalpha and TCRbeta were prepared by 5'RACE using constant-segment primers, with sample barcodes and unique molecular identifiers added. Trizol reagent was used to extract RNA from every sample. Amplification of the libraries took two PCR steps, and the second step added a second sample barcode plus Illumina TruSeq adapters. The libraries were sequenced on an Illumina NovaSeq using 2 x 150 bp paired-end reads. In the source study's methods: With migec v1.2.7, reads were demultiplexed and then collapsed into UMI-guided consensus sequences. Using mixcr v2.1.11, the UMI consensuses were aligned to TRA and TRB V and J templates and assembled into clonotypes. A clonotype was counted as expanded or contracted only if both edgeR and NoisET called the change significant, with noise models trained on biological replicates. For edgeR calls, the thresholds were a false discovery rate-adjusted p below 0.01 and a log2 fold-change of 1. As an exploratory analysis of dynamics, PCA with hierarchical clustering was applied to max-normalized trajectories of the 1000 most abundant clonotypes. Separately sequenced CD4+ and CD8+ repertoires were used to assign a CD4 or CD8 phenotype to each responding clone. TCRdb reanalyzed the raw reads on its own, using fastp at Q25 for trimming and MiXCR for clone calling, and kept in-frame beta chains. Under each unique CDR3 protein, matching rows form one entry showing the most common genes and DNA. TCRdb, not the authors, supplied the V and J calls. Across this sample there are roughly 250,000 distinct CDR3 sequences, with 15% to 20% seen only once. 22% of the sample is in the top ten clones.

Here the chain combines TRBV5-1 and TRBJ1-1; no confident D gene assignment can be made. This TCR was sampled from a young man who had mild COVID-19 (a few samples of this study predate the infection). The sample titles of this study are shuffled in the database, so cell type and time point are left out; the donor was told from shared clones. Sequencing was performed on PBMCs or a T cell subset sorted from them (not recorded which). The DNA sequence is TGCGCCAGCAGCCAGGTGGGCAGTTTGAACACTGAAGCTTTCTTT. Its translation is CASSQVGSLNTEAFF.